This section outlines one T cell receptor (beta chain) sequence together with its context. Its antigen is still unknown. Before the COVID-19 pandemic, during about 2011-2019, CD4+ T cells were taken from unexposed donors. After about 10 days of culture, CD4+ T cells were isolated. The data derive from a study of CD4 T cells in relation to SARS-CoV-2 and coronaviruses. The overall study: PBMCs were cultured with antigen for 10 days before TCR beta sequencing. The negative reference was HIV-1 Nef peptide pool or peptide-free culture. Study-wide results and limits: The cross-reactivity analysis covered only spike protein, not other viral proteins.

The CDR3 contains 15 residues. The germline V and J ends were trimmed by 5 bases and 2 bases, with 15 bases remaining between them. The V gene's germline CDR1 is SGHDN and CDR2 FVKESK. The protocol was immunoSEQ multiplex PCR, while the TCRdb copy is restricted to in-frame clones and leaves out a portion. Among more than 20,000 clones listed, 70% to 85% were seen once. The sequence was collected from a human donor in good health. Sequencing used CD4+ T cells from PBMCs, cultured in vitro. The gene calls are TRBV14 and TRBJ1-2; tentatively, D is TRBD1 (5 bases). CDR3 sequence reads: CASSDIAGSNYGYTF. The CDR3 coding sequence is TGTGCCAGCAGCGATATCGCAGGGTCCAACTATGGCTACACCTTC.